This T cell receptor (beta chain) appears in the sequencing data of a study of blood T cell repertoires in COVID-19. Recovery among Cohort 3 donors was established by two negative PCRs, clearance, or symptom resolution. The CDR3 has 15 amino acids. The ends lost 0 bases at V and 11 bases at J; junction bases unmatched: 7. CDR1 LNHNV and CDR2 YYDKDF come from the germline V gene (reference sequence). Only in-frame clones appear in the TCRdb table, and some are missing; sequencing was by immunoSEQ multiplex PCR. Of a few hundred thousand clones listed, 84% are singletons. The sample consisted of PBMCs or T cells enriched from blood (not recorded which). The rearrangement joins TRBV15 to TRBJ1-4, with TRBD1 matching 9 bases. This clonotype was obtained from a woman aged 40 to 55 who had recovered from COVID-19. This CDR3 is CATSRDLTGGRKLFF. The CDR3, as DNA: TGTGCCACCAGCAGAGATCTGACAGGGGGGCGGAAACTGTTTTTT. Variable domain in full (rest from reference TRBV15 and TRBJ1-4): DAMVIQNPRYQVTQFGKPVTLSCSQTLNHNVMYWYQQKSSQAPKLLFHYYDKDFNNEADTPDNFQSRRPNTSFCFLDIRSPGLGDTAMYLCATSRDLTGGRKLFFGSGTQLSVL.